This T cell receptor (beta chain) was obtained from a study of T cell changes during pregnancy in multiple sclerosis. V was trimmed by 10 bases and J by 1 base, leaving 7 bases between them. The CDR3 contains 11 residues. The germline CDR1 and CDR2 sequences are SNHLY and FYNNEI. The assay was immunoSEQ multiplex PCR, and TCRdb's table has in-frame clones only and misses some. The table includes tens of thousands of clones, 75% to 95% detected once. The chain links TRBV2 to TRBJ1-1; no reliable D call. Sequenced material: peripheral blood, taken in the first trimester of pregnancy. The receptor was isolated from a female donor in good health, enrolled as a control in a pregnancy study. The CDR3 sequence: CANSGNTEAFF. The CDR3 bases are TGTGCCAACTCAGGGAACACTGAAGCTTTCTTT. Variable domain in full (rest from reference TRBV2 and TRBJ1-1): EPEVTQTPSHQVTQMGQEVILRCVPISNHLYFYWYRQILGQKVEFLVSFYNNEISEKSEIFDDQFSVERPDGSNFTLKIRSTKLEDSAMYFCANSGNTEAFFGQGTRLTVV.